Listed here are 30 T cell receptor beta chains from one sample, sequenced in a study of cytomegalovirus exposure and HLA in healthy donors. PCR used 60 Vbeta primers and 13 Jbeta primers. Profiled with immunoSEQ multiplex PCR; TCRdb holds only in-frame clones, not every one. The sample has roughly 150,000 clones, over 60% seen once; the top ten hold about 3%. Sequencing used PBMCs. These TCRs come from a woman aged 25 to 39 in good health and CMV-seropositive.

In nucleotides, the CDR3 is TGTGCCAGCAGCTTGGGACAGGGGATCCCCCTTGACTATGGCTACACCTTC. Translation: CASSLGQGIPLDYGYTF. The chain couples TRBV5-4 to TRBJ1-2; TRBD1 matches at 8 bases. Looked up from germline, CDR1 is SGHNT and CDR2 is YYREEE (reference sequence). Trimming removed 0 bases from V and 3 bases from J; junction bases left unmatched: 10. The length of the CDR3 is 17 residues.

The rearrangement links TRBV5-1 to TRBJ2-1; 7 bases line up with TRBD2. This CDR3 is 13 amino acids long. The J segment lost 6 bases and the V segment lost 7 bases, leaving 7 bases of the junction unmatched. Per the germline V gene, CDR1 is SGHRS and CDR2 is YFSETQ. The CDR3 region has the DNA TGCGCCAGCGGACGGGGGACTACCAATGAGCAGTTCTTC. Translating it yields CASGRGTTNEQFF.

This clone was counted once. This chain connects TRBV9 to TRBJ2-3, with D perhaps matching TRBD2 (5 bases). The length of the CDR3 is 14 residues. V was trimmed by 4 bases and J by 6 bases, leaving 15 bases between them. Germline CDR1 and CDR2: SGDLS and YYNGEE. CDR3: CASSRGINLDTQYF. CDR3 sequence (DNA): TGTGCCAGCAGCCGGGGTATTAACTTGGATACGCAGTATTTT.

On this clone itself: This same CDR3 is encoded by further DNA sequences in the sample. The CDR3 nucleotides are TGTGCCTGGAGACGGGACAGGGGACCCTACGAGCAGTACTTC. Amino acid sequence: CAWRRDRGPYEQYF. This sequence joins TRBV30 and TRBJ2-7; 10 bases are shared with TRBD1. The germline CDR1 and CDR2 sequences are GTSNPN and SVGIG (reference sequence). The CDR3 runs to 14 residues. J gave up 2 bases and V 3 bases, and 4 bases lay outside the gene matches.

V usage is TRBV6-1 and J usage is TRBJ1-2; 7 positions agree with TRBD1. In germline, CDR1 is MNHNS, CDR2 SASEGT. The ends lost 0 bases at V and 3 bases at J; junction bases unmatched: 1. The CDR3 covers 14 residues. The CDR3 is CASSEATGDYGYTF. The CDR3 DNA is TGTGCCAGCAGTGAAGCTACAGGGGACTATGGCTACACCTTC.

The chain links TRBV6-1 to TRBJ1-2; D might be TRBD1 (5 bases). Germline V CDR1 and CDR2: MNHNS, SASEGT. The CDR3 totals 12 residues. Trimming pared 7 bases from V and 7 bases from J, leaving 13 bases between. The CDR3 loop reads CASIKTGGGYTF. CDR3 nucleotide sequence: TGTGCCAGCATTAAAACCGGGGGTGGCTACACCTTC.

This clone was detected only a few times. The chain couples TRBV6-5 to TRBJ1-1; a weak D match, TRBD1 (6 bases). The CDR3 is made up of 15 amino acids. The germline V and J ends were trimmed by 8 bases and 9 bases, with 25 bases remaining between them. Germline V gene data show CDR1 as MNHEY and CDR2 as SVGAGI. The CDR3 sequence: CASRNPNRVAQKAFF. The CDR3 nucleotides are TGTGCCAGCCGGAACCCGAACAGGGTCGCGCAAAAAGCTTTCTTT.

The rearrangement uses TRBV5-6 and TRBJ1-6, with 9 positions matching TRBD1. CDR3 length equals 15 residues. Germline values: CDR1 SGHDT, CDR2 YYEEEE. V shed 3 bases, J shed 5 bases, and the junction held 3 bases outside the gene matches. CDR3 in DNA: TGTGCCAGCAGCTCAAGGGACAGGGATAATTCACCCCTCCACTTT. It encodes CASSSRDRDNSPLHF.

This clone was detected a few times. This sequence joins TRBV5-5 and TRBJ2-7; 7 nucleotides match TRBD1. V gave up 7 bases and J gave up 2 bases; unmatched junction bases: 12. Germline V gene sequence: CDR1 SGHKS, CDR2 YYEKEE (reference sequence). The CDR3 contains 15 residues. Here the CDR3 reads CASGSRQGTAYEQYF. CDR3 DNA: TGTGCCAGCGGAAGCCGACAGGGAACTGCCTACGAGCAGTACTTC.

This clone was counted a few times. This chain uses TRBV27 with TRBJ2-3, with D perhaps matching TRBD2 (6 bases). The CDR3 covers 14 residues. Trimming stripped 0 bases from V and 7 bases from J, with 11 bases between. Germline lookup yields CDR1 MNHEY and CDR2 SMNVEV (reference sequence). The CDR3, as DNA: TGTGCCAGCAGTTTATCTTTGGAGGGGCATACGCAGTATTTT. It yields the protein CASSLSLEGHTQYF.

The chain uses TRBV6-6 and TRBJ2-3, with 9 nucleotides matching TRBD2. V gave up 8 bases and J gave up 6 bases; unmatched junction bases: 12. CDR1 and CDR2 from the germline V gene are MNHNY and SVGAGI (reference sequence). CDR3 size: 15 residues. This CDR3 is CASRRAGGRGDTQYF. The CDR3 DNA is TGTGCCAGCCGACGGGCGGGAGGGCGAGGTGATACGCAGTATTTT.

The chain recombines TRBV28 with TRBJ2-1; 9 bases fit TRBD2. This CDR3 has 16 residues. V was pared by 1 base and J by 7 bases, with 8 bases of the junction left unmatched. The germline gives CDR1 MDHEN, CDR2 SYDVKM. The CDR3 DNA reads TGTGCCAGCAGTTTATTGGGCGGGGGGGCGTCAAATGAGCAGTTCTTC. It is translated as CASSLLGGGASNEQFF. The full variable domain, rest sourced from reference TRBV28 and TRBJ2-1, is DVKVTQSSRYLVKRTGEKVFLECVQDMDHENMFWYRQDPGLGLRLIYFSYDVKMKEKGDIPEGYSVSREKKERFSLILESASTNQTSMYLCASSLLGGGASNEQFFGPGTRLTVL.

This clone was counted between two and nine times. The genes are TRBV2 and TRBJ2-3, with 7 bases lining up with TRBD2. Germline CDR1 reads SNHLY; CDR2 reads FYNNEI. With V trimmed by 9 bases and J by 4 bases, 10 bases remained unmatched. The CDR3 contains 14 residues. The CDR3 reads CASGGAGFSDTQYF. The CDR3 bases are TGTGCCAGTGGGGGAGCGGGGTTTTCAGATACGCAGTATTTT.

This chain links TRBV6-1 with TRBJ2-7; D gene unclear. V lost 1 base and J lost 0, with 7 bases in between. Germline CDR1 MNHNS, CDR2 SASEGT. This CDR3 region has 14 residues. CDR3 coding DNA: TGTGCCAGCAGTGAAGTGGAGAGCTCCTACGAGCAGTACTTC. Amino acid sequence: CASSEVESSYEQYF.

The V gene is TRBV27, the J gene TRBJ2-3; 11 bases are shared with TRBD2. The CDR3 is made up of 14 amino acids. CDR1 is MNHEY and CDR2 is SMNVEV in the germline V gene (reference sequence). Losses at the gene ends were 6 bases for V and 10 bases for J; bases not matched to a gene: 9. CDR3 DNA: TGTGCCAGCAGACTTAGCGGGGGGGTAGTGGCGCAGTATTTT. It translates to CASRLSGGVVAQYF.

This clone has just one count. The V gene is TRBV29-1, the J gene TRBJ1-2, with D perhaps TRBD1 (6 bases). CDR3 length: 11 amino acids. Germline CDR1 reads SQVTM; CDR2 reads ANQGSEA. The V gene lost 6 bases and the J gene lost 7 bases, with 12 bases spanning the gap. The CDR3 DNA reads TGCAGCGTCACAGGGTCGGGTGGCTACACCTTC. Translation: CSVTGSGGYTF. Full variable domain (remainder filled in from reference TRBV29-1 and TRBJ1-2): SAVISQKPSRDICQRGTSLTIQCQVDSQVTMMFWYRQQPGQSLTLIATANQGSEATYESGFVIDKFPISRPNLTFSTLTVSNMSPEDSSIYLCSVTGSGGYTFGSGTRLTVV.

The rearrangement uses TRBV9 and TRBJ1-2; D perhaps matches TRBD1 (5 bases). There are 14 residues in the CDR3. Trimming removed 4 bases from V and 4 bases from J, with 14 bases in between. From germline, CDR1 is SGDLS and CDR2 YYNGEE. The CDR3 here is CASSPRGGSYGYTF. CDR3 nucleotide sequence: TGTGCCAGCAGCCCCCGCGGGGGTTCCTATGGCTACACCTTC.

Points on this clone: A much larger clone sits a single nucleotide away, making a read error possible. The rearrangement uses TRBV7-3 and TRBJ1-1; D is unclear. CDR3 length: 13 residues. Trimming stripped 2 bases from V and 1 base from J, with 5 bases between. Germline CDR1 SGHTA, CDR2 FQGTGA. CDR3 region: CASSLAGNTEAFF. CDR3 bases: TGTGCCAGCAGCTTAGCAGGGAACACTGAAGCTTTCTTT.

The chain joins TRBV6-5 to TRBJ2-7; 8 positions match TRBD1. Germline V gene data show CDR1 as MNHEY and CDR2 as SVGAGI. The CDR3 runs 14 residues. The junction had 5 bases not matched to a gene; V was cut back by 7 bases and J by 0 bases. The CDR3 nucleotides are TGTGCCAGCAATACAGGGGGAATCTCCTACGAGCAGTACTTC. Its protein product is CASNTGGISYEQYF.

A single count supports this clone. V gene TRBV2 combines with J gene TRBJ1-3; D ambiguous. Germline lookup yields CDR1 SNHLY and CDR2 FYNNEI. This CDR3 contains 14 residues. V was shortened by 4 bases and J by 0 bases, with 7 bases between the two germline ends. CDR3 DNA: TGTGCCAGCAGTGTGAGCAACTCTGGAAACACCATATATTTT. This translates into CASSVSNSGNTIYF.

The gene calls are TRBV5-6 and TRBJ2-7, with D perhaps TRBD2 (6 bases). This CDR3 comprises 16 residues. V was shortened by 0 bases and J by 1 base, with 14 bases between the two germline ends. The V gene's germline CDR1 is SGHDT and CDR2 YYEEEE. CDR3 nucleotide sequence: TGTGCCAGCAGCTTGGATGGCGGGATTTTTTCCTACGAGCAGTACTTC. Encoded protein: CASSLDGGIFSYEQYF.

The CDR3 is CAISGNRAKNTGELFF. The CDR3, as DNA: TGTGCCATCAGTGGAAACAGGGCTAAAAACACCGGGGAGCTGTTTTTT. The rearrangement joins TRBV10-3 to TRBJ2-2; maybe TRBD1 (6 bases). Per germline, CDR1 ENHRY and CDR2 SYGVKD. V lost 4 bases, J lost 2 bases, and 14 bases lay in between. The CDR3 has 16 amino acids.

The sample holds a few counts of this clone. The chain joins TRBV6-5 to TRBJ1-5; 9 bases map to TRBD1. The CDR3 runs 15 residues. Germline V gives CDR1 MNHEY, CDR2 SVGAGI. The V segment lost 5 bases and the J segment 0 bases; nucleotides outside the gene matches: 2. For the CDR3, the DNA is TGTGCCAGCAGTAGGGACAGGGCTAGCAATCAGCCCCAGCATTTT. Its translation: CASSRDRASNQPQHF.

The chain joins TRBV19 to TRBJ1-1, with D maybe TRBD1 (5 bases). The germline gives CDR1 LNHDA, CDR2 SQIVND (reference sequence). CDR3 size: 15 residues. Trimming stripped 5 bases from V and 1 base from J, with 14 bases between. The CDR3 bases are TGTGCCAGTAGTTCAGGTCGTCAGGGGAACACTGAAGCTTTCTTT. It yields the protein CASSSGRQGNTEAFF.

In this sample, this clone turned up once. The V call is TRBV7-9, the J call TRBJ1-4, with a possible D match to TRBD1 (5 bases). Trimming removed 5 bases from V and 0 bases from J, with 22 bases in between. The CDR3 spans 19 residues. CDR1 and CDR2 (germline): SEHNR, FQNEAQ (reference sequence). The CDR3 protein is CASSPLQRQTLATNEKLFF. In nucleotides, the CDR3 is TGTGCCAGCAGCCCACTACAAAGACAGACACTGGCAACTAATGAAAAACTGTTTTTT.

In its sample, this clone was seen once. The V gene is TRBV5-4, the J gene TRBJ2-7; 14 nucleotides line up with TRBD2. CDR1 and CDR2 (germline): SGHNT, YYREEE (reference sequence). The CDR3 totals 15 residues. Trimming removed 3 bases from V and 7 bases from J; junction bases left unmatched: 6. CDR3 DNA sequence: TGTGCCAGCAGCTCCGGACTAGCGGGAGGTGTTGAGCAGTACTTC. Protein sequence: CASSSGLAGGVEQYF.

The table lists this clone with a few counts. This rearrangement joins TRBV5-8 to TRBJ2-7; 8 bases agree with TRBD2. CDR3 length equals 13 residues. Germline V gene data show CDR1 as SGHTS and CDR2 as YDEGEE. The V segment lost 6 bases and the J segment 4 bases; nucleotides outside the gene matches: 6. DNA for the CDR3: TGTGCCAGCACCCAGCGGGGGTTTTACGAGCAGTACTTC. This codes for CASTQRGFYEQYF.

About this clone itself: This sample includes further DNA sequences coding for the same CDR3. The CDR3 nucleotides are TGTGCCAGCAGTTACACTCGACTAGCCGCCAAAAACATTCAGTACTTC. This sequence encodes CASSYTRLAAKNIQYF. This chain links TRBV6-5 with TRBJ2-4; 7 bases are a match to TRBD2. The germline gives CDR1 MNHEY, CDR2 SVGAGI. Losses at the gene ends were 2 bases for V and 1 base for J; bases not matched to a gene: 5. CDR3 length: 16 amino acids.

The chain links TRBV4-1 to TRBJ2-7; D unresolved. The V gene's germline CDR1 is MGHRA and CDR2 YSYEKL. The CDR3 loop spans 14 amino acids. Trimming shortened V by 1 base and J by 3 bases, and 10 bases separated the two germline ends. CDR3 amino acids: CASSQVGKLYEQYF. In DNA form, the CDR3 reads TGCGCCAGCAGCCAAGTCGGTAAACTCTACGAGCAGTACTTC.

J is TRBJ2-7 and V is TRBV7-2, with D possibly TRBD1 on 5 matching bases. The CDR3 is 14 amino acids. CDR1 is SGHTA and CDR2 is FQGNSA in the germline V gene. Deletions cut 2 bases from V and 0 bases from J, with 8 bases between. The CDR3 protein is CASSLNRHSYEQYF. The CDR3 coding sequence is TGTGCCAGCAGCTTAAACAGGCACTCCTACGAGCAGTACTTC.